Sequencing of this T cell receptor beta chain was carried out in a study of Ad26.COV2.S vaccination and SARS-CoV-2 variants. Assay used: immunoSEQ multiplex PCR; TCRdb lists only in-frame clones, some missing. The sample includes fewer than 900,000 clones, about 89% of them seen just once. Treatment in this sample: around 19 received Ad26.COV2.S at low or high dose, single or two shots; about 5 received placebo; per-sample allocation not given. The study sampled participants on day 63 after the first vaccine or placebo injection. This clone was counted a few times. The clonotype was recovered from a person aged 18-60 years who received the Ad26.COV2.S COVID-19 vaccine or a placebo. Sequences were derived from peripheral blood, sampled in a trial of Ad26.COV2.S vaccine versus placebo.

The CDR3 nucleotides are TGTGCCAGCAGCGCATCGACAGGGGTGGAGACCCAGTACTTC. It is translated as CASSASTGVETQYF. V is TRBV9 and J is TRBJ2-5, with 8 bases that match TRBD1. The germline gives CDR1 SGDLS, CDR2 YYNGEE. The ends lost 3 bases at V and 5 bases at J; junction bases unmatched: 6. The length of the CDR3 is 14 residues.